What follows describes a single T cell receptor (beta chain). This clone was recorded a few times. Its antigen remains undetermined. No base quality values were provided; no much bigger clone lies one nucleotide off. The source of the sample is a study of blood T cell repertoires in COVID-19 (dated by TCRdb to between 2020 and 2021). A note on the overall study: Samples from collaborators originated in the United States, Italy and Spain and spanned both the acute and convalescent phases of COVID-19. The dataset comprised deeply sampled blood TCRbeta repertoires from subjects exposed to, actively infected with, or recovered from COVID-19. The prospective study material was composed of cDNA or gDNA derived from T cells, B-cell-depleted T cells, or PBMCs. Samples were obtained from the ongoing ImmuneRACE study (first 160 participants) and from 950 to 1,500 subjects provided by 6 global collaborators. Sample metadata almost always included a de-identified subject ID, COVID-19 status, age in years and sex. Where HLA class I and class II types were available, the types were taken from metadata supplied by the sample provider, not from assay-based typing. A freely available public database, intended as a resource for researchers studying the immune response to SARS-CoV-2, is where the repertoires were released.

In the prospective study, participants were about 18 to 95 years old, resided in about two dozen geographic areas of the United States, and were enrolled through a virtual design. In the prospective study, cohorts were assigned on the basis of participant-reported clinical history obtained from a screening survey and a study questionnaire. For ImmuneRACE Cohort 3, a participant was defined as recovered based on two consecutive negative NP/OP PCR tests, clearance by a healthcare professional, or resolution of symptoms. Mobile phlebotomists in the prospective study collected whole blood, serum and a nasopharyngeal or oropharyngeal swab from every participant. Over a roughly 2-month period, participants in the prospective study had the option of providing additional blood draws and questionnaires. Before DNA extraction, prospective study blood samples were shipped either frozen or at room temperature.

The immunoSEQ Assay, a bias-controlled multiplex PCR, was used to amplify TCRbeta CDR3 regions from genomic DNA. From the authors' description of their analysis: The number of nucleated cells in each sample was estimated by amplification of reference gene primers within the assay. To quantify the absolute abundance of each unique TCRbeta CDR3 rearrangement, sequence reads were collapsed and filtered. For each sample, productive Simpson clonality was calculated as the square root of Simpson's diversity index across productive rearrangements. This immuneACCESS table, as held by TCRdb, lists in-frame sequences with V and J called but not all clones. Of the missing ones, under half trace to an unresolved V gene in checked studies; the others have no known cause. The V and J calls and clone size are taken from that table; D and trimming were inferred from the DNA. The sample table holds 150,000 to 200,000 clones, of which 89% were seen once. Roughly 0.82% of the sample is in the top ten clones.

CDR1 and CDR2, per the germline V gene (reference sequence), are LGHDT and YNNKEL. A distance of 8 bases separates the germline ends of V and J, which lose 1 base and 4 bases respectively. Including the terminal cysteine and phenylalanine, the CDR3 comprises 13 residues. Only CDR3 DNA is held: 39 bases, read in frame from base 1. What the study reported, not specific to this receptor: How much clinical and demographic metadata was included differed by source and by participant, and the metadata was provided uncurated.

The sample comprised PBMCs or T cells enriched from blood (not recorded which). This receptor chain uses TRBV3-1 (or the pseudogene TRBV3-2) and TRBJ2-7; no D gene is confidently identified. The TCR comes from a young woman who had recovered from COVID-19. The nucleotides read TGTGCCAGCAGCCAAGGACTCCAATACGAGCAGTACTTC. Its translation is CASSQGLQYEQYF.